This T cell receptor beta chain was profiled in a study of T-cell reconstitution after alpha-beta-depleted transplantation in children. Molecular barcoding with unique molecular identifiers was used for the TCRbeta library. TCRdb fed the PCR reads into MiXCR, producing one record per CDR3 protein. The repertoire holds approximately 110,000 distinct CDR3 sequences, with under 30% as singletons. Germline-derived CDR1 and CDR2 are DFQATT and SNEGSKA (reference sequence). Trimming took 7 bases from V and 1 from J; bases not matched to a gene: 3. The CDR3 is 13 amino acids. This clonotype has a count of ten or more.

The TCR comes from a male patient between 2 and 9 years old who had a stem cell transplant for chronic granulomatous disease, so the T cells may come from the graft donor. The material sequenced was PBMCs, mostly from graft donor cells, taken 180 days after TCRalphabeta/CD19-depleted stem cell transplant. The V and J genes are TRBV20-1 and TRBJ1-4; TRBD1 aligns across 7 bases. This CDR3 reads CSVTGETNEKLFF. CDR3 nucleotide sequence: TGCAGTGTTACAGGGGAAACTAATGAAAAACTGTTTTTT.